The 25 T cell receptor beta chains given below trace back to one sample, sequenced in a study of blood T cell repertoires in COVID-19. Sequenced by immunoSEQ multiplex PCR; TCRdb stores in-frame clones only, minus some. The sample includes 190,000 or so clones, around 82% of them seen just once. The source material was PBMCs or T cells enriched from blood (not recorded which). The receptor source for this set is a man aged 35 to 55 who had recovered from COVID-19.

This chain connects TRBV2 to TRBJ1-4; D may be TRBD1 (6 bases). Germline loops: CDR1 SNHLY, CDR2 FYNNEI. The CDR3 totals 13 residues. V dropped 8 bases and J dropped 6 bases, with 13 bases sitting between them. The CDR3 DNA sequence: TGTGCCAGCCTAGGGGGGGCGGATGAAAAACTGTTTTTT. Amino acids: CASLGGADEKLFF.

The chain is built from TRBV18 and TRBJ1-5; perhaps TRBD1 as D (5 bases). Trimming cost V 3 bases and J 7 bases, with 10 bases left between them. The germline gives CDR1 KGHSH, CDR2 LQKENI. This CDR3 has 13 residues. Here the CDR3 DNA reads TGTGCCAGCTCACCGGACACTGGACAGCCCCAGCATTTT. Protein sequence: CASSPDTGQPQHF.

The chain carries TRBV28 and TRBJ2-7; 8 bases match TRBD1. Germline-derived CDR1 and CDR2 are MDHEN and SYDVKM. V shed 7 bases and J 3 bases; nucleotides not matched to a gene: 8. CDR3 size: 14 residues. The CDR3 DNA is TGTGCCAGCACCACCCGACAGGGGAGCTACGAGCAGTACTTC. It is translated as CASTTRQGSYEQYF.

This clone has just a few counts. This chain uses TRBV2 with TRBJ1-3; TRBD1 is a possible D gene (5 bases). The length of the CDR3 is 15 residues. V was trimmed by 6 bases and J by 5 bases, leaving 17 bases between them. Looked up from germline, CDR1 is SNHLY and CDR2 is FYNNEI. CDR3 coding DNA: TGTGCCAGCAGGGGAGGTGGAGGGGCCCGAAACACCATATATTTT. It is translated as CASRGGGGARNTIYF.

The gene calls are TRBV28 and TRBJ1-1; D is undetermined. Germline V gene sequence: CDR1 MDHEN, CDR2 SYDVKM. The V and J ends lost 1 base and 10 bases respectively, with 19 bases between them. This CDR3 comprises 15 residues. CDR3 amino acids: CASSLSAGAAIGAFF. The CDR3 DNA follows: TGTGCCAGCAGTTTATCGGCAGGAGCGGCGATAGGAGCTTTCTTT.

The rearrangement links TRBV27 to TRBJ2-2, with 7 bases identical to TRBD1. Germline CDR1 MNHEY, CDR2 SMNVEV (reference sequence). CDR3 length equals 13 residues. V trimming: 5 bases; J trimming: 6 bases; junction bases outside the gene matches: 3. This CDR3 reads CASSVQGAGELFF. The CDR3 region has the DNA TGTGCCAGCAGTGTCCAGGGGGCCGGGGAGCTGTTTTTT.

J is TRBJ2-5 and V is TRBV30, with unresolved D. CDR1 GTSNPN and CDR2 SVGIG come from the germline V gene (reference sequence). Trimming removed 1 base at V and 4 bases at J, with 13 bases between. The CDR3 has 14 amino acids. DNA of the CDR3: TGTGCCTGGAGTGCAACCATTTGGGCAGAGACCCAGTACTTC. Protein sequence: CAWSATIWAETQYF.

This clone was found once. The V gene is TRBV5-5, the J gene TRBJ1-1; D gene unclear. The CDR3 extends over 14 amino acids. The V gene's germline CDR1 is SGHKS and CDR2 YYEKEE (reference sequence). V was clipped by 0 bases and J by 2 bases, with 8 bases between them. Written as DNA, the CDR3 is TGTGCCAGCAGCTTGGTGAGCATTAACACTGAAGCTTTCTTT. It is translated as CASSLVSINTEAFF.

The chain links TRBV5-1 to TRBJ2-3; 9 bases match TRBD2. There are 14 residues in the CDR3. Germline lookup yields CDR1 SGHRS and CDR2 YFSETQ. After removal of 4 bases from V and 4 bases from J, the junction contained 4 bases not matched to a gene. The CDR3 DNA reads TGCGCCAGCAGCCCGAGCGGGGGGCCAGATACGCAGTATTTT. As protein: CASSPSGGPDTQYF.

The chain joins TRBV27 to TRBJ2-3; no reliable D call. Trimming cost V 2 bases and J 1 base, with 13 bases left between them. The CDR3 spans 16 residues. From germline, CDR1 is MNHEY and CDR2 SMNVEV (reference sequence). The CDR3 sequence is CASSLRRGFRTDTQYF. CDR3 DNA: TGTGCCAGCAGTTTACGGCGAGGTTTCCGCACAGATACGCAGTATTTT.

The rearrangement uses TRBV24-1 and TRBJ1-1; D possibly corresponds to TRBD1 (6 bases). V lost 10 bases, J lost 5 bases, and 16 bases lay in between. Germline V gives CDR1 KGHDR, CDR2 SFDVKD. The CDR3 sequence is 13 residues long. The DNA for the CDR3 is TGTGCCACAAGAGGGGGTGCAGGGACTGAAGCTTTCTTT. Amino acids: CATRGGAGTEAFF.

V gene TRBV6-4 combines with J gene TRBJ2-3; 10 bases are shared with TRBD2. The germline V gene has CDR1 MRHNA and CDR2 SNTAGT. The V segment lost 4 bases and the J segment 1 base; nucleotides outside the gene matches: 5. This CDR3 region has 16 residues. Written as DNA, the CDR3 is TGTGCCAGCAGTGCCAGCGGGGGGGCCGGCACAGATACGCAGTATTTT. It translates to CASSASGGAGTDTQYF.

The CDR3 coding sequence is TGTGCCAGCAGTAACAATCGGGGAGGAGGAGAAAAACTGTTTTTT. This gives the protein CASSNNRGGGEKLFF. V and J are TRBV6-5 and TRBJ1-4; D gene unclear. Trimming cost V 5 bases and J 8 bases, with 18 bases left between them. CDR3 size: 15 residues. CDR1 is MNHEY, CDR2 SVGAGI, per germline.

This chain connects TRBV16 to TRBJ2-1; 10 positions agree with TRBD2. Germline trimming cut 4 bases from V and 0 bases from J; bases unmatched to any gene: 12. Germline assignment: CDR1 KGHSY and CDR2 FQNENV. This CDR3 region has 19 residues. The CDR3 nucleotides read TGTGCCAGCAGCCCCCTAGGGAGCGGGGGGGCCCTCTCCTACAATGAGCAGTTCTTC. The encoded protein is CASSPLGSGGALSYNEQFF.

This CDR3 reads CAIKRTGTNTGELFF. For the CDR3, the DNA is TGTGCCATCAAAAGGACGGGAACGAACACCGGGGAGCTGTTTTTT. J is TRBJ2-2 and V is TRBV10-3, with TRBD2 as a possible D gene (5 bases). The germline gives CDR1 ENHRY, CDR2 SYGVKD. The CDR3 is 15 amino acids. V lost 7 bases, J lost 0 bases, and 12 bases lay in between.

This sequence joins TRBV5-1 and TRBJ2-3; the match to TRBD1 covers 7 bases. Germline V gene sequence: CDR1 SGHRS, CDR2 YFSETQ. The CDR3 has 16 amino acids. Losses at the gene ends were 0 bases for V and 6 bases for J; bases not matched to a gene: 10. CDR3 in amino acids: CASSLDNRGGRDTQYF. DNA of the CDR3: TGCGCCAGCAGCTTGGACAACAGGGGTGGTAGGGATACGCAGTATTTT. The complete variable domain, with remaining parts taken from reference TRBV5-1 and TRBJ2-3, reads KAGVTQTPRYLIKTRGQQVTLSCSPISGHRSVSWYQQTPGQGLQFLFEYFSETQRNKGNFPGRFSGRQFSNSRSEMNVSTLELGDSALYLCASSLDNRGGRDTQYFGPGTRLTVL.

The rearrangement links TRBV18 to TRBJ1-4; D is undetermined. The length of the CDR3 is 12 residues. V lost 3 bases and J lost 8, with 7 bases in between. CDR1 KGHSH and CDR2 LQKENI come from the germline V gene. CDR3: CASSPAREKLFF. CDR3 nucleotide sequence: TGTGCCAGCTCACCGGCTCGAGAAAAACTGTTTTTT.

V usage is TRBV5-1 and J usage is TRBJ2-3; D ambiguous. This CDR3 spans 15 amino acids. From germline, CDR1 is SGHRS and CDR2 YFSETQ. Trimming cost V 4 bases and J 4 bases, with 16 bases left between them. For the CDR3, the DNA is TGCGCCAGCAGCCCGGGTGGTGTGCTTGCAGATACGCAGTATTTT. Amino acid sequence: CASSPGGVLADTQYF.

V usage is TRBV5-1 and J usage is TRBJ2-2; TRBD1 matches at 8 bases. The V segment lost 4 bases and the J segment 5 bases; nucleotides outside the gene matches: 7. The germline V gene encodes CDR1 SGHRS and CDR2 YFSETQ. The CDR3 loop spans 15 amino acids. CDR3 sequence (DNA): TGCGCCAGCAGCAGCTCGGGACAGGCAACCGGGGAGCTGTTTTTT. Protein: CASSSSGQATGELFF.

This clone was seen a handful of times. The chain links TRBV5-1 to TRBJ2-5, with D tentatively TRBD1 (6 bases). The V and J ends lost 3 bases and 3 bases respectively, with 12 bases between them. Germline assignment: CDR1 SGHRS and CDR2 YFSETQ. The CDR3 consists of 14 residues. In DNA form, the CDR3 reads TGCGCCAGCAGCTCGGGACAAGGGAAAGAGACCCAGTACTTC. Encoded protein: CASSSGQGKETQYF.

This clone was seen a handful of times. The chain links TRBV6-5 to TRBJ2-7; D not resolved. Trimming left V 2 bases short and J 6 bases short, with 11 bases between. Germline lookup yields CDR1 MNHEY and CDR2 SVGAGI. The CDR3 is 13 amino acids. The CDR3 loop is CASSYGLPIEQYF. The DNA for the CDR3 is TGTGCCAGCAGTTACGGGCTGCCGATCGAGCAGTACTTC.

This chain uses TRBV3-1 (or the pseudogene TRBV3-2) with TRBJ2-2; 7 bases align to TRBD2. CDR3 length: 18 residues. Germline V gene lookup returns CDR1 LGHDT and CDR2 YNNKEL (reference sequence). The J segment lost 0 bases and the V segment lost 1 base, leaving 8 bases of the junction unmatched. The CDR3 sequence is CASSQALGSGANTGELFF. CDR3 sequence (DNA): TGTGCCAGCAGCCAAGCCCTGGGGAGCGGGGCGAACACCGGGGAGCTGTTTTTT.

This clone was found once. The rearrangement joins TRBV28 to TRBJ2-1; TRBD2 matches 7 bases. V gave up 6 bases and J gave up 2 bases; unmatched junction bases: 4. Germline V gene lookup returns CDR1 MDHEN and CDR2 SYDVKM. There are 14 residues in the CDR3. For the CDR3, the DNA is TGTGCCAGCAGGTCGCGGGGGACCTACAATGAGCAGTTCTTC. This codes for CASRSRGTYNEQFF. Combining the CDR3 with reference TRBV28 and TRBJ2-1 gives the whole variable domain DVKVTQSSRYLVKRTGEKVFLECVQDMDHENMFWYRQDPGLGLRLIYFSYDVKMKEKGDIPEGYSVSREKKERFSLILESASTNQTSMYLCASRSRGTYNEQFFGPGTRLTVL.

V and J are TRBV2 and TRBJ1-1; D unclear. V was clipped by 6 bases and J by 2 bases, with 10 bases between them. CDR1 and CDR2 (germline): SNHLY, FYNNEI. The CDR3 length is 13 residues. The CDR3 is CASSALLNTEAFF. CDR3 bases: TGTGCCAGCAGCGCCCTGCTAAACACTGAAGCTTTCTTT.

CDR3: CASRGHDSTNTEAFF. CDR3 nucleotide sequence: TGTGCCAGCAGGGGTCACGACAGCACAAACACTGAAGCTTTCTTT. The rearrangement links TRBV6-5 to TRBJ1-1; D may be TRBD1 (5 bases). Germline V gives CDR1 MNHEY, CDR2 SVGAGI. Trimming shortened V by 6 bases and J by 2 bases, and 16 bases separated the two germline ends. The CDR3 consists of 15 residues.